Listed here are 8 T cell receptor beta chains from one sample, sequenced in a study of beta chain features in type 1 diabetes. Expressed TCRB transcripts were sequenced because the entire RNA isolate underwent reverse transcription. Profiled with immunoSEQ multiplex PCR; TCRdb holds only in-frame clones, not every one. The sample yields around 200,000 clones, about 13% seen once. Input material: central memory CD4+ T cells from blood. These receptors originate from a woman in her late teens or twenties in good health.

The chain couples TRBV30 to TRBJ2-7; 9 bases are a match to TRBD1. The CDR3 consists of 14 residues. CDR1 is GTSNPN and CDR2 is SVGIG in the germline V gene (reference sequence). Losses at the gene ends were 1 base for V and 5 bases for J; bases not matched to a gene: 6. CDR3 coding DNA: TGTGCCTGGAGTGGTGGGACAGGGTTCCACGAGCAGTACTTC. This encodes CAWSGGTGFHEQYF.

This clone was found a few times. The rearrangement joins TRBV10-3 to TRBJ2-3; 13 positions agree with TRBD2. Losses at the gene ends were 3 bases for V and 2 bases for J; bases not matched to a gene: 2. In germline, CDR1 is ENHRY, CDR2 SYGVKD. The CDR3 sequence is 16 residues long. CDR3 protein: CAISEGTSGTTDTQYF. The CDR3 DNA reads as TGTGCCATCAGTGAAGGGACTAGCGGGACCACAGATACGCAGTATTTT.

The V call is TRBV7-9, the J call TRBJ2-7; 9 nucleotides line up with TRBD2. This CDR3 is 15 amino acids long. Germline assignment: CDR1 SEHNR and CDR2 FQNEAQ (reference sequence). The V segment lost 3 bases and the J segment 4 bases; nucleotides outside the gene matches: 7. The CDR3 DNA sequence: TGTGCCAGCAGCTTTGGGATAGCGGGAGAATACGAGCAGTACTTC. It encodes CASSFGIAGEYEQYF.

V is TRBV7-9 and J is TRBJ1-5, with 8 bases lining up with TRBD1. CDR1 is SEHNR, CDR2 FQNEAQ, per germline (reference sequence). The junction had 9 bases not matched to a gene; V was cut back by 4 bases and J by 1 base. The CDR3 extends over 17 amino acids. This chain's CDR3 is CASSSQTGGRSNQPQHF. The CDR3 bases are TGTGCCAGCAGCTCACAAACAGGGGGAAGGAGCAATCAGCCCCAGCATTTT.

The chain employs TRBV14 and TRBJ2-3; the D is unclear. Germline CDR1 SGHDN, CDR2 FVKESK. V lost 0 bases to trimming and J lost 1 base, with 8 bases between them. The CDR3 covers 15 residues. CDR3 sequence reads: CASSQDYFGTDTQYF. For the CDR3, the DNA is TGTGCCAGCAGCCAAGATTACTTCGGCACAGATACGCAGTATTTT.

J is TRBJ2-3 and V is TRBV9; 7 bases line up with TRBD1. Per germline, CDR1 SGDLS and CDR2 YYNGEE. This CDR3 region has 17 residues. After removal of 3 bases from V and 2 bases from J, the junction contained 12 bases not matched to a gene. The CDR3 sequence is CASSGGWTGNPTDTQYF. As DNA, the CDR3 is TGTGCCAGCAGCGGCGGCTGGACAGGAAATCCCACAGATACGCAGTATTTT.

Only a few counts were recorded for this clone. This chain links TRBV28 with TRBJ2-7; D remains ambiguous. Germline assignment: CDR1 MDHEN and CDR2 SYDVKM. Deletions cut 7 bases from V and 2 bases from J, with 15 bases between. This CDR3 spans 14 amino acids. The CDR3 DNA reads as TGTGCCAGCACCAACCCGACACCCGCCTACGAGCAGTACTTC. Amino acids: CASTNPTPAYEQYF. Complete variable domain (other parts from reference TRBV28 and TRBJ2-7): DVKVTQSSRYLVKRTGEKVFLECVQDMDHENMFWYRQDPGLGLRLIYFSYDVKMKEKGDIPEGYSVSREKKERFSLILESASTNQTSMYLCASTNPTPAYEQYFGPGTRLTVT.

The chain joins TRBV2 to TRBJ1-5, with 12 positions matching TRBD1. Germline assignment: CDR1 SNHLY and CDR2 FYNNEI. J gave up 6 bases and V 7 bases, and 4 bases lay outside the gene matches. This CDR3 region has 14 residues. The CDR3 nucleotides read TGTGCCAGCACGGGACAGGGGGCCTCTCAGCCCCAGCATTTT. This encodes CASTGQGASQPQHF.